Below, 2 T cell receptor beta chains from the same sample are listed, as sequenced in a study of blood T cell repertoires in COVID-19 (dated by TCRdb to the early 2020s). Library prep was done by the immunoSEQ multiplex PCR assay. TCRdb holds this immuneACCESS table with in-frame rearrangements only. Some clones are missing; in checked studies, unresolved V genes explain under half, and the rest has no known cause. The sample includes fewer than 200,000 clones, with 88% observed a single time. The ten top clones hold 2% to 2.5% of the sample. What was sequenced was peripheral blood. These receptors came from a man aged 50 to 59 who had recovered from COVID-19.

The V and J genes are TRBV5-1 and TRBJ2-1, with D perhaps matching TRBD1 (5 bases). The V gene's germline CDR1 is SGHRS and CDR2 YFSETQ. The CDR3 runs 14 residues. Trimming removed 0 bases from V and 7 bases from J, with 11 bases in between. CDR3 protein: CASSLGQNQNEQFF. The CDR3 DNA is TGCGCCAGCAGCTTGGGACAGAATCAAAATGAGCAGTTCTTC.

The rearrangement uses TRBV11-2 and TRBJ2-4, with 10 nucleotides matching TRBD2. With 5 bases clipped from V and 10 bases from J, the junction kept 8 bases outside the gene matches. Germline assignment: CDR1 SGHAT and CDR2 FQNNGV. CDR3 length equals 14 residues. The CDR3 region is CASSLRTSGDIQYF. DNA of the CDR3: TGTGCCAGCAGCCTTAGGACTAGCGGAGATATTCAGTACTTC.